The rows below give T cell receptor beta chains drawn from one sample of a study of PD-1 blockade in classical Hodgkin lymphoma. Generated by immunoSEQ multiplex PCR, the TCRdb table keeps only in-frame clones and is missing some. The data show about 92,000 clones, with approximately 83% seen just once and about a sixth held by the top ten. Material: peripheral blood mononuclear cells (PBMCs), obtained before the fourth cycle of nivolumab. Receptor source: a human donor with classical Hodgkin lymphoma. The CDR3 runs from the conserved cysteine through the conserved F or W. A D gene is named only where the DNA matches it firmly. Clone sizes are given selectively: once, few, many, or a class where the clone is expanded.

clone_size j_call d_call v_call cdr3_nt cdr3_aa
NA TRBJ2-2 NA TRBV18 TGTGCCAGCTCACCAAGCCCGAACACCGGGGAGCTGTTTTTT CASSPSPNTGELFF
NA TRBJ1-2 TRBD1 TRBV15 TGTGCCACCCGACAGGGCAACTATGGCTACACCTTC CATRQGNYGYTF
NA TRBJ2-1 TRBD2 TRBV9 TGTGCCAGCAGCTTGGGACTAGTGCATGAGCAGTTCTTC CASSLGLVHEQFF
once TRBJ2-7 TRBD1 TRBV19 TGTGCCAGTAGTATTGGACAGGGCTCCTACGAGCAGTACTTC CASSIGQGSYEQYF
NA TRBJ2-2 NA TRBV18 TGTGCCAGCTCACCTCAGCCAATGAACACCGGGGAGCTGTTTTTT CASSPQPMNTGELFF
NA TRBJ1-5 TRBD1 TRBV19 TGTGCCAGTAGTATACCCGGACAGGGGGCACGACAGCCCCAGCATTTT CASSIPGQGARQPQHF
NA TRBJ1-1 NA TRBV27 TGTGCCAGCAGTTTGAAGTCAGCTACTGAAGCTTTCTTT CASSLKSATEAFF
NA TRBJ2-1 TRBD1 TRBV18 TGTGCCAGCTCACCGTTACAGGGGGCCGGCGAGCAGTTCTTC CASSPLQGAGEQFF
NA TRBJ2-7 NA TRBV29-1 TGCAGCGCGTTCAGGGGCGAGCAGTACTTC CSAFRGEQYF
NA TRBJ2-7 TRBD2 TRBV10-3 TGTGCCATCAGCCAGACTAGCATCTACGAGCAGTACTTC CAISQTSIYEQYF
NA TRBJ2-7 NA TRBV5-1 TGCGCCAGCAGCTTGGCCCAGGGGAGCGAGCAGTACTTC CASSLAQGSEQYF
NA TRBJ1-5 NA TRBV23-1 TGCGCCAGCCAGTCGTGGGAAGGCGGCAATCAGCCCCAGCATTTT CASQSWEGGNQPQHF
NA TRBJ2-5 NA TRBV2 TGTGCCAGCATACCAGACCAGGACCAAGAGACCCAGTACTTC CASIPDQDQETQYF
NA TRBJ2-1 NA TRBV28 TGTGCCACGCAGGGGTCCTTTATGTCGAGCTCCTACAATGAGCAGTTCTTC CATQGSFMSSSYNEQFF
NA TRBJ1-5 NA TRBV2 TGTGCCAGCGGAAGGTCTGGGCCCCAGCATTTT CASGRSGPQHF
NA TRBJ2-1 NA TRBV6-5 TGTGCCAGCAGTCCACCCGAGGGATACAATGAGCAGTTCTTC CASSPPEGYNEQFF
NA TRBJ1-3 NA TRBV6-5 TGTGCCAGCAGTTACGAATCTGGAAACACCATATATTTT CASSYESGNTIYF
NA TRBJ2-1 NA TRBV5-4 TGTGCCAGCGCCTCTCGGGGCCGGGAGCAGTTCTTC CASASRGREQFF
once TRBJ2-7 NA TRBV21-1 TGTGCCAGCAGCAAAGGGGACAGGAGGTTTTCCTACGAGCAGTACTTC CASSKGDRRFSYEQYF
NA TRBJ2-7 NA TRBV6-1 TGTGCCAGCAGTGTTGCGTTCGGGGAAAGCTCCTACGAGCAGTACTTC CASSVAFGESSYEQYF
NA TRBJ2-1 TRBD2 TRBV7-2 TGTGCCAGCAGCTTGGCAAGGGAGGGTAAAAGTTTCTTC CASSLAREGKSFF
NA TRBJ2-2 TRBD1 TRBV4-1 TGCGCCAGCAGCCATAACCAGGGGGCTAACGGGGAGCTGTTTTTT CASSHNQGANGELFF
once TRBJ2-7 NA TRBV7-6 TGTGCCAGCAGCTTAGCCGGGGGCCAGTCCTACGAGCAGTACTTC CASSLAGGQSYEQYF
NA TRBJ1-1 NA TRBV16 TGTGCCAGCAGCCAATCAAGTCAGGTGAACACTGAAGCTTTCTTT CASSQSSQVNTEAFF
few TRBJ2-7 NA TRBV4-1 TGCGCCAGCAGCCAAGAGGAGTACACCGCCTACGAGCAGTACTTC CASSQEEYTAYEQYF
few TRBJ2-1 NA TRBV6-1 TGTGCCAGCAGTGCGGGCTGGGCAGGGTACAATGAGCAGTTCTTC CASSAGWAGYNEQFF
NA TRBJ1-2 NA TRBV18 TGTGCCAGCTCACCACAGGGGGGTAAAGAAGGCTACACCTTC CASSPQGGKEGYTF
NA TRBJ2-5 TRBD1 TRBV5-4 TGTGCCAGCAGCTGGGGGGGACAGGGGCAAGAGACCCAGTACTTC CASSWGGQGQETQYF
NA TRBJ2-3 NA TRBV9 TGTGCCAGCAGCGTACGGATGATCACAGATACGCAGTATTTT CASSVRMITDTQYF
NA TRBJ2-2 TRBD1 TRBV27 TGTGCCAGCAGCACCTACTATGGGACAGCACGCGACACCGGGGAGCTGTTTTTT CASSTYYGTARDTGELFF
NA TRBJ2-2 NA TRBV28 TGTGCCACCAACCCCACTGGCACCTACACCGGGGAGCTGTTTTTT CATNPTGTYTGELFF
NA TRBJ1-1 NA TRBV6-1 TGTGCCAGCAGTGCCCGGACGAACACTGAAGCTTTCTTT CASSARTNTEAFF
NA TRBJ1-2 NA TRBV5-6 TGTGCCAGCAGCTTGCGTCAGGCCTATGGCTACACCTTC CASSLRQAYGYTF
NA TRBJ2-7 NA TRBV28 TGTGCCAGCAGTCCGCGTGGCCCTCTTTACTACGAGCAGTACTTC CASSPRGPLYYEQYF
NA TRBJ2-2 TRBD1 TRBV5-4 TGTGCCAGCACCGAAGACAGGGGGCTCACCGGGGAGCTGTTTTTT CASTEDRGLTGELFF
NA TRBJ2-7 TRBD1 TRBV6-1 TGTGCCAGCAGTGAACCCGGGACAGGATTCCACGAGCAGTACTTC CASSEPGTGFHEQYF
NA TRBJ2-7 NA TRBV28 TGTGCCAGCAGTTTCCAGGGTGTCGAGGACGAGCAGTACTTC CASSFQGVEDEQYF
NA TRBJ2-3 NA TRBV20-1 TGCAGTGCTAGAGTCCAAGATACGCAGTATTTT CSARVQDTQYF
NA TRBJ1-4 NA TRBV30 TGTGCCTGGGGGCCCAGAAATGAAAAACTGTTTTTT CAWGPRNEKLFF
NA TRBJ2-1 TRBD2 TRBV11-3 TGTGCCAGCAGCCGAGCGGGAGGGACCTACAATGAGCAGTTCTTC CASSRAGGTYNEQFF
NA TRBJ1-1 NA TRBV15 TGTGCCACTAAGGGAAATGAGGACACTGAAGCTTTCTTT CATKGNEDTEAFF
NA TRBJ2-7 TRBD2 TRBV7-2 TGTGCCAGCAGCTTAGACTCGAGCGGGAGGGACTTC CASSLDSSGRDF
once TRBJ1-1 NA TRBV6-6 TGTGCCAGCAGTTACGGCTCGAACACTGAAGCTTTCTTT CASSYGSNTEAFF
NA TRBJ2-3 TRBD1 TRBV6-6 TGTGCCAGCAGTTATCAGGACAGGGGGCTCACAGATACGCAGTATTTT CASSYQDRGLTDTQYF
NA TRBJ1-2 TRBD1 TRBV9 TGTGCCAGCAGCCCCCACTCTCCAGGGGGCGCGAACTATGGCTACACCTTC CASSPHSPGGANYGYTF
NA TRBJ2-5 TRBD2 TRBV5-4 TGTGCCAGCAGCTCCCTAGCGGGAGGGGGAGAGACCCAGTACTTC CASSSLAGGGETQYF
NA TRBJ2-3 NA TRBV7-9 TGTGCCAGCAGCTTAGGTGCAGGACTTAGCACAGATACGCAGTATTTT CASSLGAGLSTDTQYF
NA TRBJ1-1 NA TRBV7-2 TGTGCCAGCAGCGCCCAGCTGGAGGGGGGGACTGAAGCTTTCTTT CASSAQLEGGTEAFF
NA TRBJ2-5 NA TRBV11-2 TGTGCCAGCAGAGTAGAGGGACGGGAGACCCAGTACTTC CASRVEGRETQYF
NA TRBJ2-2 NA TRBV5-1 TGCGCCAGCAGCTTGGAAGCAGTGGGGACCGGGGAGCTGTTTTTT CASSLEAVGTGELFF
NA TRBJ2-5 NA TRBV15 TGTGCCACCAGTGTAACGGGACCGGACCAAGAGACCCAGTACTTC CATSVTGPDQETQYF